This T cell receptor (beta chain) was recorded in a study of shared clonotypes between healthy human individuals. Study-level background: The study used three CD4 naive, three CD4 memory, two CD8 naive and one CD8 memory plate per donor.

An assay was performed, and its level was deep. Sorted-subset replicate PCRs used about 180 ng DNA, around 31,000 T cell genomes. Here immunoSEQ multiplex PCR was the method, and the copy in TCRdb shows in-frame clones only, minus some. Of a few million clones listed, around 90% are singletons. Recent vaccinations or acute infections were absent in the healthy HIV-negative adult donors. CDR3 length equals 16 residues. V trimming: 8 bases; J trimming: 2 bases; junction bases outside the gene matches: 10. The germline gives CDR1 SGHNT, CDR2 YENEEA. This sequence originates from a man aged 18 to 29 in good health. Some clones in this sample may be carry-over from other donors' samples. This sequence joins TRBV11-3 and TRBJ2-7, with 12 bases that match TRBD2. The sequenced sample was naive CD4+ T cells from PBMCs. Stated subset: CD45RA+ positively selected. CDR3 sequence reads: CASRPRLAGGPYEQYF. The CDR3 DNA reads TGTGCCAGCCGGCCCCGGCTAGCGGGAGGGCCCTACGAGCAGTACTTC.